This is a list of T cell receptor beta chains from one sample in a study of regulatory T cells in long-lasting Graves disease. MiXCR, applied by TCRdb to the multiplex PCR reads, yields one record per CDR3 protein. This sample carries roughly 300,000 distinct CDR3 sequences, 20% to 25% of them seen once, and the ten largest clones take 56%. This material consisted of peripheral blood mononuclear cells (PBMCs), taken when the disease was refractory, from a patient treated with antithyroid drugs. The receptors come from a female donor with Graves disease. Both conserved end residues are part of each CDR3. The order of the fields is V gene, clone size, J gene, D gene, CDR3 protein, CDR3 DNA. A D gene is named only where the DNA matches it firmly. The listing skips clone size in some rows; elsewhere it reads once, few, many or a size class.

TRBV30	many	TRBJ1-4	-	CAWSEDSNEKLFF	TGTGCCTGGAGTGAGGACAGTAATGAAAAACTGTTTTTT
TRBV29-1	-	TRBJ1-1	-	CSASRDMNTEAFF	TGCAGCGCTAGCAGGGACATGAACACTGAAGCTTTCTTT
TRBV19	few	TRBJ2-5	TRBD2	CATATGGYQETQYF	TGTGCCACTGCCACGGGAGGGTACCAAGAGACCCAGTACTTC
TRBV12-3/TRBV12-4	-	TRBJ2-2	-	CASSAQGTGELFF	TGTGCCAGCAGCGCCCAGGGTACCGGGGAGCTGTTTTTT
TRBV12-3/TRBV12-4	many	TRBJ2-6	-	CASSFKQDSSGANVLTF	TGTGCCAGCAGTTTTAAGCAGGACAGCTCTGGGGCCAACGTCCTGACTTTC
TRBV7-2	-	TRBJ1-1	-	CASSSWGVGTEAFF	TGTGCCAGCAGCTCCTGGGGGGTAGGGACTGAAGCTTTCTTT
TRBV27	many	TRBJ2-5	TRBD1	CASSPGQGWEEETQYF	TGTGCCAGCAGTCCAGGACAGGGATGGGAAGAGGAGACCCAGTACTTC
TRBV19	many	TRBJ2-7	-	CASSSRDTFYEQYF	TGTGCCAGTAGTTCCCGGGACACCTTCTACGAGCAGTACTTC
TRBV9	few	TRBJ1-3	TRBD1	CASSVETGGAPGNTIYF	TGTGCCAGCAGCGTAGAGACAGGGGGCGCACCTGGAAACACCATATATTTT
TRBV29-1	-	TRBJ2-2	-	CSARGTVATGELFF	TGCAGCGCCCGCGGGACAGTGGCCACCGGGGAGCTGTTTTTT
TRBV6-2/TRBV6-3	few	TRBJ1-5	TRBD1	CTSSYGGDRAKRQPQHF	TGTACCAGCAGTTACGGGGGGGACAGGGCAAAACGTCAGCCCCAGCATTTT